This TCR beta chain derives from a study of blood T cell repertoires in COVID-19. For the study at large: From T cells, B-cell-depleted T cells, or PBMCs came the material, which was cDNA or gDNA.

Germline V gene data show CDR1 as MNHEY and CDR2 as SVGAGI. V shed 5 bases, J shed 6 bases, and the junction held 12 bases outside the gene matches. The CDR3 covers 15 residues. The repertoire was sequenced with immunoSEQ multiplex PCR; TCRdb's copy has only in-frame clones and lacks some. The data contain approximately 300,000 clones, under 90% of them singletons. Study members were between roughly 18 and 100 years old and lived in 20 to 30 US regions. Clinical histories supplied by participants themselves formed the basis of cohort assignment. This clone was counted a single time. Sequenced sample: PBMCs or T cells enriched from blood (not recorded which). The chain recombines TRBV6-5 with TRBJ2-5; TRBD2 agrees at 7 bases. This receptor was identified in a woman aged 30 to 39 who had recovered from COVID-19. The CDR3 reads CASSPLTGGRKTQYF. Here the CDR3 DNA reads TGTGCCAGCAGTCCTCTGACCGGGGGGAGGAAGACCCAGTACTTC.